This T cell receptor beta chain emerged from a study of OX40 agonist ivuxolimab in advanced cancers. The ends lost 5 bases at V and 7 bases at J; junction bases unmatched: 6. From germline, CDR1 is MDHEN and CDR2 SYDVKM. The CDR3 is 14 amino acids. General study results and limits: Clonal expansion was seen in CD4+ and CD8+ blood T cells by week 6 at 0.1 to 3.0 mg/kg. Among the nonresponders, some also had low normalized T-cell clonal expansion.

The data were produced by immunoSEQ multiplex PCR, yet TCRdb's version contains in-frame clones alone and is incomplete. The sample has about 82,000 clones, about 85% seen once. This clone was recorded a few times. Its antigen is undetermined. The V call is TRBV28, the J call TRBJ1-5, with 9 bases matching TRBD1. The starting material was CD4+ or CD8+ T cells sorted from blood, obtained in a trial of the OX40 agonist ivuxolimab. This receptor was taken from an adult with an advanced solid tumor such as melanoma, head and neck, liver or kidney cancer. CDR3 in DNA: TGTGCCAGCAGTCTGGGACAGGGAAGACAGCCCCAGCATTTT. Encoded protein: CASSLGQGRQPQHF.